The 6 T cell receptor beta chains given below trace back to one sample, sequenced in a study of cytomegalovirus exposure and HLA in healthy donors. Sequenced by immunoSEQ multiplex PCR; TCRdb stores in-frame clones only, minus some. The sample comprises about 260,000 clones, roughly 88% of which are singletons, and 3.1% rests with the top ten. The material sequenced was PBMCs. All receptors come from a woman aged 25 to 39 in good health and CMV-seronegative.

This chain connects TRBV5-6 to TRBJ2-2; tentative D call: TRBD2 (5 bases). The CDR3 sequence is 15 residues long. CDR1 is SGHDT, CDR2 YYEEEE, per germline. The V gene lost 7 bases and the J gene lost 3 bases, with 16 bases spanning the gap. Written as DNA, the CDR3 is TGTGCCAGCGAGCGATTCCCGGGATACACCGGGGAGCTGTTTTTT. It specifies CASERFPGYTGELFF. The full variable domain, with the rest looked up from reference TRBV5-6 and TRBJ2-2, is DAGVTQSPTHLIKTRGQQVTLRCSPKSGHDTVSWYQQALGQGPQFIFQYYEEEERQRGNFPDRFSGHQFPNYSSELNVNALLLGDSALYLCASERFPGYTGELFFGEGSRLTVL.

This chain uses TRBV5-1 with TRBJ1-2, with 10 bases aligning to TRBD1. The CDR3 is made up of 15 amino acids. In germline, CDR1 is SGHRS, CDR2 YFSETQ. V trimming: 0 bases; J trimming: 6 bases; junction bases outside the gene matches: 5. CDR3 residues: CASSLGGQGIHGYTF. The CDR3 nucleotides read TGCGCCAGCAGCTTGGGGGGACAGGGGATTCATGGCTACACCTTC.

The rearrangement uses TRBV5-1 and TRBJ2-5; 8 bases are shared with TRBD2. The CDR3 consists of 14 residues. Germline CDR1 is SGHRS and CDR2 is YFSETQ. J gave up 5 bases and V 4 bases, and 7 bases lay outside the gene matches. This CDR3 reads CASSAGTSKETQYF. In DNA, the CDR3 is TGCGCCAGCAGCGCCGGGACTAGTAAGGAGACCCAGTACTTC.

This clone was counted only a few times. The chain recombines TRBV7-9 with TRBJ1-1, with D uncertain. The CDR3 runs to 13 residues. V was pared by 5 bases and J by 0 bases, with 7 bases between. The V gene's germline CDR1 is SEHNR and CDR2 FQNEAQ (reference sequence). The CDR3 sequence is CASSRTVNTEAFF. The CDR3 DNA reads TGTGCCAGCAGCCGGACCGTGAACACTGAAGCTTTCTTT.

The chain carries TRBV15 and TRBJ2-3; 11 positions agree with TRBD2. Germline CDR1 is LNHNV and CDR2 is YYDKDF (reference sequence). V dropped 5 bases and J dropped 3; count of bases not matched to a gene: 1. This CDR3 has 14 amino acids. CDR3 sequence reads: CATSSSGRTDTQYF. The CDR3 nucleotides read TGTGCCACCAGCTCTAGCGGGAGGACAGATACGCAGTATTTT.

The CDR3 bases are TGTGCCAGCAGCTCCCTAGCGGGAGATGGGCAGCAGTTCTTC. It is translated as CASSSLAGDGQQFF. V and J are TRBV7-9 and TRBJ2-1, with 10 bases aligning to TRBD2. Germline CDR1 and CDR2: SEHNR and FQNEAQ (reference sequence). This CDR3 is 14 amino acids long. V lost 4 bases to trimming and J lost 11 bases; unmatched junction nucleotides: 8.